Presented here are 10 T cell receptor beta chains from one specimen sequenced in a study of T cell responses to AZD1222 COVID-19 vaccine. Using immunoSEQ multiplex PCR, the repertoire was profiled, and TCRdb retains in-frame clones only, with some absent. The table includes 72,000 or so clones, 87% detected once. This specimen was peripheral blood, taken on day 0 of AZD1222 vaccination. Receptors originate from an adult in good health.

CDR3 residues: CASSKKRLWIWNNSPLHF. The CDR3 bases are TGTGCCAGCAGCAAAAAACGGTTGTGGATTTGGAATAATTCACCCCTCCACTTT. The J gene is TRBJ1-6, the V gene TRBV21-1. TRBV21-1 is a recognized pseudogene. The CDR3 extends over 18 amino acids.

The chain couples TRBV28 to TRBJ1-2, with 9 bases that match TRBD1. Germline CDR1 and CDR2: MDHEN and SYDVKM. This CDR3 is built from 16 residues. Germline trimming cut 5 bases from V and 2 bases from J; bases unmatched to any gene: 9. The CDR3 region has the DNA TGTGCCAGCAGTCCACTTGGGGGGACAGGGAACTATGGCTACACCTTC. It is translated as CASSPLGGTGNYGYTF.

The chain carries TRBV9 and TRBJ1-3, with D possibly matching TRBD1 (6 bases). The CDR3 is made up of 14 amino acids. Per the germline V gene, CDR1 is SGDLS and CDR2 is YYNGEE. V shed 2 bases and J shed 2 bases, with 8 bases lying between them. The chain's CDR3 is CASSVQGTGNTIYF. DNA of the CDR3: TGTGCCAGCAGCGTTCAGGGGACTGGAAACACCATATATTTT.

V gene TRBV28 combines with J gene TRBJ2-5; a weak D match, TRBD1 (5 bases). This CDR3 has 14 amino acids. Germline V gene sequence: CDR1 MDHEN, CDR2 SYDVKM. Trimming stripped 5 bases from V and 5 bases from J, with 15 bases between. The DNA for the CDR3 is TGTGCCAGCAGTCCAGACAGTCTGTCGGAGACCCAGTACTTC. This translates into CASSPDSLSETQYF. The full variable domain, completed using reference TRBV28 and TRBJ2-5, is DVKVTQSSRYLVKRTGEKVFLECVQDMDHENMFWYRQDPGLGLRLIYFSYDVKMKEKGDIPEGYSVSREKKERFSLILESASTNQTSMYLCASSPDSLSETQYFGPGTRLLVL.

The gene calls are TRBV12-3 or TRBV12-4 and TRBJ2-5; possible D gene TRBD1, 6 bases. Trimming took off 10 bases at V and 4 bases at J, with 13 bases between the two ends. The CDR3 is 12 residues long. CDR3 amino acids: CATAGGRETQYF. The CDR3 DNA follows: TGTGCCACCGCTGGGGGCCGAGAGACCCAGTACTTC.

CDR3 sequence reads: CASSGGTGMETQYF. CDR3 DNA sequence: TGTGCCAGCTCCGGCGGGACAGGGATGGAGACCCAGTACTTC. The chain couples TRBV18 to TRBJ2-5; 9 bases are a match to TRBD1. The length of the CDR3 is 14 residues. CDR1 and CDR2 from the germline V gene are KGHSH and LQKENI. The ends lost 6 bases at V and 5 bases at J; junction bases unmatched: 7.

The rearrangement joins TRBV6-5 to TRBJ2-7, with D possibly TRBD1 on 6 matching bases. Trimming took off 2 bases at V and 6 bases at J, with 17 bases between the two ends. The CDR3 sequence is 15 residues long. Germline V lookup: CDR1 MNHEY, CDR2 SVGAGI. CDR3 protein: CASSYRVTRGGEQYF. CDR3 bases: TGTGCCAGCAGTTACAGGGTGACGAGAGGGGGCGAGCAGTACTTC.

Only one count was recorded for this clone. This chain connects TRBV10-3 to TRBJ2-1, with D unresolved. Germline CDR1 is ENHRY and CDR2 is SYGVKD. Trimming removed 4 bases from V and 2 bases from J, with 6 bases in between. The length of the CDR3 is 13 residues. The CDR3 sequence is CAISGSTYNEQFF. The CDR3 region has the DNA TGTGCCATCAGTGGGTCGACCTACAATGAGCAGTTCTTC.

V usage is TRBV7-9 and J usage is TRBJ2-2; D is unresolved. CDR1 is SEHNR, CDR2 FQNEAQ, per germline (reference sequence). V lost 5 bases to trimming and J lost 0 bases, with 13 bases between them. This CDR3 is built from 16 residues. The CDR3 here is CASSPADNANTGELFF. In nucleotides, the CDR3 is TGTGCCAGCAGCCCCGCAGACAACGCGAACACCGGGGAGCTGTTTTTT.

The chain couples TRBV7-9 to TRBJ1-5; D unresolved. The germline V gene encodes CDR1 SEHNR and CDR2 FQNEAQ (reference sequence). The V gene lost 1 base and the J gene lost 8 bases, with 6 bases spanning the gap. The CDR3 length is 12 residues. The CDR3, as DNA: TGTGCCAGCAGCTTAGTATCGGAGCCCCAGCATTTT. Its protein is CASSLVSEPQHF.